One and the same sample provided the 11 T cell receptor beta chains below, sequenced in a study of blood T cell repertoires in COVID-19. Here immunoSEQ multiplex PCR was the method, and the copy in TCRdb shows in-frame clones only, minus some. The sample lists about 270,000 clones; 86% were seen once. The sequenced material came from peripheral blood. The receptors come from a middle-aged man with active or convalescent COVID-19.

The V gene is TRBV6-5, the J gene TRBJ2-7; 7 bases match TRBD2. The CDR3 sequence is 14 residues long. CDR1 and CDR2 (germline): MNHEY, SVGAGI. The V and J ends lost 6 bases and 0 bases, in that order; junction bases with no gene match: 5. The CDR3 region is CASSGRLSSYEQYF. CDR3 bases: TGTGCCAGCAGCGGGAGGCTTAGCTCCTACGAGCAGTACTTC.

The chain uses TRBV19 and TRBJ2-6, with 7 positions matching TRBD1. Germline CDR1 is LNHDA and CDR2 is SQIVND (reference sequence). The V and J ends lost 6 bases and 2 bases, in that order; junction bases with no gene match: 7. The CDR3 is 16 amino acids. CDR3 DNA: TGTGCCAGTAGCCCGCAGGGGGTTACTGGGGCCAACGTCCTGACTTTC. It specifies CASSPQGVTGANVLTF.

The chain combines TRBV7-8 with TRBJ2-3; tentative D call: TRBD1 (5 bases). This CDR3 has 16 amino acids. V was shortened by 5 bases and J by 1 base, with 16 bases between the two germline ends. Germline V gene data show CDR1 as SGHVS and CDR2 as FQNEAQ. DNA of the CDR3: TGTGCCAGCAGCCCCCGTTGGGGCGGACGCACAGATACGCAGTATTTT. Residues: CASSPRWGGRTDTQYF.

The chain has TRBV30 and TRBJ2-3, with 8 bases fitting TRBD2. With 2 bases clipped from V and 3 bases from J, the junction kept 10 bases outside the gene matches. In germline, CDR1 is GTSNPN, CDR2 SVGIG (reference sequence). The CDR3 has 16 amino acids. CDR3 nucleotides: TGTGCCTGGAGTACCCTTAGCGGGGCGGGGACAGATACGCAGTATTTT. This encodes CAWSTLSGAGTDTQYF. Drawing the rest from reference TRBV30 and TRBJ2-3, the complete variable domain is SQTIHQWPATLVQPVGSPLSLECTVEGTSNPNLYWYRQAAGRGLQLLFYSVGIGQISSEVPQNLSASRPQDRQFILSSKKLLLSDSGFYLCAWSTLSGAGTDTQYFGPGTRLTVL.

The sample holds a few counts of this clone. V gene TRBV9 combines with J gene TRBJ2-3; 10 nucleotides match TRBD2. Per the germline V gene, CDR1 is SGDLS and CDR2 is YYNGEE. V lost 1 base to trimming and J lost 0 bases; unmatched junction nucleotides: 2. This CDR3 has 16 residues. The CDR3 region has the DNA TGTGCCAGCAGCGTACTTAGCGGGGGGAGCACAGATACGCAGTATTTT. This sequence encodes CASSVLSGGSTDTQYF.

The chain uses TRBV9 and TRBJ2-3; TRBD1 matches at 7 bases. Trimming removed 0 bases from V and 9 bases from J; junction bases left unmatched: 4. Per germline, CDR1 SGDLS and CDR2 YYNGEE. CDR3 length: 13 amino acids. CDR3 nucleotide sequence: TGTGCCAGCAGCGTAGCTACAGGGGAAACGCAGTATTTT. Protein sequence: CASSVATGETQYF.

The J gene is TRBJ2-3, the V gene TRBV7-2; 7 nucleotides agree with TRBD1. Looked up from germline, CDR1 is SGHTA and CDR2 is FQGNSA. The CDR3 sequence is 15 residues long. V shed 5 bases, J shed 2 bases, and the junction held 7 bases outside the gene matches. The CDR3 spells CASSTDRDYTDTQYF. In DNA, the CDR3 is TGTGCCAGCAGCACAGACAGGGATTACACAGATACGCAGTATTTT.

The chain combines TRBV9 with TRBJ2-2; tentative D call: TRBD1 (6 bases). This CDR3 comprises 13 residues. Per germline, CDR1 SGDLS and CDR2 YYNGEE. Between the trimmed V and J ends, which lost 3 bases and 6 bases, there was a span of 9 bases. This chain's CDR3 is CASSASGAGELFF. For the CDR3, the DNA is TGTGCCAGCAGCGCATCAGGGGCCGGGGAGCTGTTTTTT.

This sequence joins TRBV27 and TRBJ1-1; D is possibly TRBD1 (5 bases). V was cut by 5 bases and J by 9 bases, with 16 bases left in between. Germline CDR1 and CDR2: MNHEY and SMNVEV (reference sequence). This CDR3 has 13 amino acids. CDR3 sequence: CASSPPGQGKAFF. CDR3 DNA sequence: TGTGCCAGCAGTCCTCCCGGGCAGGGTAAAGCTTTCTTT.

The gene calls are TRBV6-6 and TRBJ1-2; maybe TRBD1 (5 bases). The V gene's germline CDR1 is MNHNY and CDR2 SVGAGI (reference sequence). V lost 0 bases, J lost 8 bases, and 13 bases lay in between. This CDR3 contains 14 residues. This chain's CDR3 is CASSYSGGAEGYTF. CDR3 coding DNA: TGTGCCAGCAGTTACTCAGGAGGGGCCGAGGGCTACACCTTC.

The rearrangement links TRBV2 to TRBJ2-1; D might be TRBD2 (6 bases). V was shortened by 6 bases and J by 6 bases, with 12 bases between the two germline ends. This CDR3 is 13 amino acids long. Germline V gene data show CDR1 as SNHLY and CDR2 as FYNNEI. The CDR3 spells CASSPGLGNEQFF. CDR3 DNA sequence: TGTGCCAGCAGCCCGGGACTGGGCAATGAGCAGTTCTTC.